The clone carrying this TCR beta chain was seen only a few times. As yet, its antigen is unknown. The record originates from a study of T cells after yellow fever vaccination. Study-level information: SMART-Seq v4 Ultra Low Input prepared libraries from low-cell fractions.

The CDR3 covers 13 residues. Germline lookup yields CDR1 SNHLY and CDR2 FYNNEI. Deletions cut 3 bases from V and 1 base from J, with 6 bases between. Study-wide results and limits: One caveat is that FACS-sorted repertoires could contain abundant clonotypes contaminating from the bulk population. A limited proportion of clonotypes was detected within both the CD4 and CD8 compartments.

UMIs were added to TCR cDNA along with a universal primer site when it was made by 5'RACE template switching. TCRdb analysed the 5' RACE reads with MiXCR anew, one entry per CDR3 protein. In the table there are hundreds of thousands of distinct CDR3 sequences, around 16% of which are singletons. The sample consisted of PBMCs, taken around 5 days after the first yellow fever vaccination. The chain has TRBV2 and TRBJ1-1; D is undetermined. The clonotype originates from a man aged 18 to 30 who received the YFV17D yellow fever vaccine. The CDR3 DNA reads as TGTGCCAGCAGTGAGGTGAGGAACACTGAAGCTTTCTTT. It codes for CASSEVRNTEAFF. Filled out from reference TRBV2 and TRBJ1-1, the complete variable domain reads EPEVTQTPSHQVTQMGQEVILRCVPISNHLYFYWYRQILGQKVEFLVSFYNNEISEKSEIFDDQFSVERPDGSNFTLKIRSTKLEDSAMYFCASSEVRNTEAFFGQGTRLTVV.